What follows describes a single TCR beta chain. The antigen is not known. These data are taken from a study of OX40 agonist ivuxolimab in advanced cancers. Study background: Eligibility admitted prior anti-PD-1, anti-PD-L1 or anti-CTLA-4 therapy; about 40% had some.

Method: immunoSEQ multiplex PCR; TCRdb's copy keeps in-frame clones and lacks some. The sample gives around 68,000 clones, more than 85% of which show up once; 0.8% to 1.2% is in the top ten. CDR3 length: 15 residues. Study-level findings and limits: Among the lowest levels of clonal expansion were found in partial responders at 0.1-3.0 mg/kg. Both CD4+ and CD8+ T cell populations in blood had undergone clonal expansion by week 6 at 0.1 to 3.0 mg/kg.

Specimen: CD4+ or CD8+ T cells sorted from blood, collected in a trial of the OX40 agonist ivuxolimab. V usage is TRBV12-2 and J usage is TRBJ2-2. TRBV12-2 has pseudogene status. This TCR derives from an adult with an advanced solid tumor such as melanoma, head and neck, liver or kidney cancer. This chain's CDR3 is CASRLRCQNTGELFF. The DNA for the CDR3 is TGTGCAAGTCGCTTAAGGTGTCAGAACACCGGGGAGCTGTTTTTT.